The present TCR beta chain was sequenced within a study of T cell responses to AZD1222 COVID-19 vaccine. Notes on this clone: Its specificity is unknown.

Study observations and caveats: In a largely white British group with more females than males, clonal diversity was possibly underestimated. Recipients of AZD1222 seropositive at baseline numbered only 6 or 7. Increases in Spike-specific TCR breadth and depth were seen after two AZD1222 doses.

Data came from immunoSEQ multiplex PCR; TCRdb stores just in-frame clones and leaves some out. The table records hundreds of thousands of clones, about 92% of them present only once. The sample here was peripheral blood, taken on day 0 of MenACWY control vaccination. This sequence originates from an adult in good health.

The DNA of the CDR3 is TGTGCCAGCAGTCCCGGGACAACGAACACCGGGGAGCTGTTTTTT. Protein: CASSPGTTNTGELFF. The chain couples TRBV28 to TRBJ2-2; perhaps TRBD1 as D (6 bases). Between the trimmed V and J ends, which lost 5 bases and 0 bases, there was a span of 10 bases. Germline V gene sequence: CDR1 MDHEN, CDR2 SYDVKM. The CDR3 length is 15 residues. The full variable domain, rest sourced from reference TRBV28 and TRBJ2-2, is DVKVTQSSRYLVKRTGEKVFLECVQDMDHENMFWYRQDPGLGLRLIYFSYDVKMKEKGDIPEGYSVSREKKERFSLILESASTNQTSMYLCASSPGTTNTGELFFGEGSRLTVL.